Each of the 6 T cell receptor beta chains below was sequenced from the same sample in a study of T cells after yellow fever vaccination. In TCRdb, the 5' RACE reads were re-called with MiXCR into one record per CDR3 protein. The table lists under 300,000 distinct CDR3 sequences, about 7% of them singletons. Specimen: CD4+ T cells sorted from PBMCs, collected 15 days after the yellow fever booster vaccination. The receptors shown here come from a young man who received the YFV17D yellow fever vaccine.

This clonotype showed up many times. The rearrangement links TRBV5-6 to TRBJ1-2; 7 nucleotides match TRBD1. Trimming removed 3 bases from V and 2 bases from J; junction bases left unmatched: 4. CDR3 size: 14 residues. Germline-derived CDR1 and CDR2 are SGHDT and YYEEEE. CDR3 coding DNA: TGTGCCAGCAGCTCGGGACAGTTCAACTATGGCTACACCTTC. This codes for CASSSGQFNYGYTF.

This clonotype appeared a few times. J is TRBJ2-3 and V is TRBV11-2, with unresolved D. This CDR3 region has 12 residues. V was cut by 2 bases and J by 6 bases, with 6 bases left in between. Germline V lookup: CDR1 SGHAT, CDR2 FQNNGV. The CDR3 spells CASSLFLDTQYF. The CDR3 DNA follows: TGTGCCAGCAGCTTATTTCTGGATACGCAGTATTTT.

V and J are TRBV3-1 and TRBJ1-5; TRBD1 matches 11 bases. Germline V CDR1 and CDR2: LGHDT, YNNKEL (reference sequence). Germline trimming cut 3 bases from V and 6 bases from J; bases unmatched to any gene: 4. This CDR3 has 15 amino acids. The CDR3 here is CASSHGTGGSQPQHF. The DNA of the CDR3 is TGTGCCAGCAGCCACGGGACAGGGGGAAGTCAGCCCCAGCATTTT.

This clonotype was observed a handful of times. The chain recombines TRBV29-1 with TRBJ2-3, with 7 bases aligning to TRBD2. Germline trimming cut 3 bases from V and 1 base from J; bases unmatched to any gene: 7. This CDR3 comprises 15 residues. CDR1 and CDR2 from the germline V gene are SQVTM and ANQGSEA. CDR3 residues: CSVDFAGAGTDTQYF. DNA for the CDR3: TGCAGCGTTGATTTTGCGGGAGCCGGCACAGATACGCAGTATTTT.

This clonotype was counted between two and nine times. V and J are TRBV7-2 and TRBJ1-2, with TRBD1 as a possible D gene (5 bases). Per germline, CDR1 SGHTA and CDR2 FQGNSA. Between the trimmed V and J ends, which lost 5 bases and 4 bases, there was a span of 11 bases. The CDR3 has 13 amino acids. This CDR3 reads CASSNRGSYGYTF. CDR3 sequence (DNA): TGTGCCAGCAGCAACCGGGGCAGCTATGGCTACACCTTC.

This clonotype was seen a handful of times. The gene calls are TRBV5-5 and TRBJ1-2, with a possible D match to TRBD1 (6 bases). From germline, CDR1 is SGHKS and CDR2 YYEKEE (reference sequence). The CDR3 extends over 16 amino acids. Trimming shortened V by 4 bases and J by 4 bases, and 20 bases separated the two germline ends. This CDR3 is CASSPREGGMGYGYTF. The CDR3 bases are TGTGCCAGCAGCCCACGGGAGGGGGGGATGGGCTATGGCTACACCTTC.